This T cell receptor beta chain came from a study of T cells in women clearing cervical HPV infection (dated by TCRdb to the late 2010s). A note on the overall study: The cases were over 20 women with histologically confirmed HPV16-related CIN3 or worse, and 2 of these cases were invasive cancers. Blood from cases was collected at the visit at which the lesion was first identified, whereas blood from controls was collected once infection was no longer detected. Cases were matched to controls by age within five years and by the year the sample was collected. Five blinded duplicates per group were added as quality controls, giving approximately 60 samples: 50 or so participants and 10 replicates. HLA typing was available for only a few women, so HLA type could not be excluded as a confounder. Cases had a median age of almost 35 years compared with more than 37 for controls, and baseline characteristics showed no significant differences between the groups. The 20 to 25 controls were women who cleared a single incident HPV16 infection within 12 months without developing precancer or cancer. For cases, a median interval of about 140 days, with an interquartile range of roughly 80 to 200 days, was observed between lesion detection and blood sampling. The parent cohort enrolled roughly 9,400 women aged 18 or older in Guanacaste, Costa Rica, in about 1992 to 1995 and followed the women for 7 to 8 years. This exploratory proof-of-principle case-control study, nested within the Guanacaste HPV Natural History Study in Costa Rica, compared TCR repertoires among women with different cervical HPV16 outcomes. The research as a whole found: Because of the cross-sectional design, the study could not determine whether the associations came before infection or resulted from infection, and neither effector/memory subsets nor HPV-specific T cells were isolated. T-cell numbers per sample were unknown, so richness differences could reflect varying T-cell content rather than repertoire biology. Random forest classifiers combining richness and V gene abundances distinguished cases from controls with an estimated AUC of roughly 0.81. CIN3+ cases had significantly higher TCR repertoire richness than controls across sequencing depths, but evenness did not differ between the groups. TRBV6-7 relative abundance was lower in cases than in controls (roughly 0.12% versus 0.17%; Bonferroni P = 0.0008).

Every participant had a single incident cervical HPV16 infection, and women with prevalent HPV16 infections were excluded. Cervical HPV DNA was detected with MY09/MY11 PCR, and genotyping was done by dot-blot hybridization. Approximately 16 mL of heparinized blood were centrifuged, and the buffy coat was split into aliquots, frozen at -30 degrees C, and then kept at -80 degrees C. Genomic DNA was extracted from buffy coat specimens using QIAGEN kits. Using the immunoSEQ assay, multiplex PCR amplified TCR beta CDR3 regions from an average of 1200 ng of genomic DNA per sample. To correct primer bias, the assay used a complete synthetic TCR repertoire to set an amplification baseline. The amplicons were sequenced using the Illumina platform. On the study's bioinformatics: Sequence errors were corrected by clustering with frequency ratios and a modified nearest-neighbor algorithm, and the sequences were then analyzed in the immunoSEQ Analyzer using IMGT gene definitions. TCR richness and evenness were averaged over 20 rarefaction repeats at each rarefaction depth, excluding samples with fewer sequences than the depth. V, D and J gene relative abundances were compared between groups with Wilcoxon rank sum tests, applying FDR correction. For the blinded duplicates, the intraclass correlation was 95.6% for TCR richness and averaged 76.4% across about 70 gene segments. The table was pulled from immuneACCESS by TCRdb, which kept in-frame rearrangements only. Such tables lose some clones; where checked, under half of the loss comes from unresolved V genes, and the rest has no known cause. Clone size and the V and J calls come from that table; the DNA yielded D and trimming. The table held for this sample gives fewer than 30,000 clones. The ten largest clones represent 15% to 20% of the sample.

The CDR3, from cysteine to phenylalanine, totals 16 residues. The DNA has 39 bases, all within the CDR3, and is read from base 1. From a lookup of the germline V gene (reference sequence), CDR1 and CDR2 are LNHDA and SQIVND. The trim is 11 bases for V and 7 bases for J, with a gap of 27 bases between the germline ends. Comment on this clone: The clone's antigen remains unknown. The missing CDR3 end, 3 residues past where the read stops, is filled in from the germline J gene.

Here the chain combines TRBV19 and TRBJ1-5, with TRBD1 perhaps the D gene, on 6 matching bases. The sequencing input was blood buffy coat. This TCR was recovered from a woman between 18 and 70 years old with a cervical HPV16 infection that either progressed to CIN3+ or cleared (not recorded which). Incomplete CDR3 DNA: TGTGCCTCTTCTAAATTAGGGGGGGGTACGATCCAGCCC. Translated, it gives CASSKLGGGTIQP. The complete CDR3 protein is CASSKLGGGTIQPQHF.